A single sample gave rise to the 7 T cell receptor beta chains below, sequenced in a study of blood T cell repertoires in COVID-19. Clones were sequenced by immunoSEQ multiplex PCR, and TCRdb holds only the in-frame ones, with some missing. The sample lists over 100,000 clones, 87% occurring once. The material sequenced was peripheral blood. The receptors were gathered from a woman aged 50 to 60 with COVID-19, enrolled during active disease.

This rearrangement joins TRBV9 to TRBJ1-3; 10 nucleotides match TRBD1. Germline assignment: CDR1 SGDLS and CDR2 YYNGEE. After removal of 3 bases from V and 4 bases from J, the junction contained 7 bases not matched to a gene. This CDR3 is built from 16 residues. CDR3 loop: CASSARDRGSGNTIYF. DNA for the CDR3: TGTGCCAGCAGCGCTCGGGACAGGGGTTCAGGAAACACCATATATTTT.

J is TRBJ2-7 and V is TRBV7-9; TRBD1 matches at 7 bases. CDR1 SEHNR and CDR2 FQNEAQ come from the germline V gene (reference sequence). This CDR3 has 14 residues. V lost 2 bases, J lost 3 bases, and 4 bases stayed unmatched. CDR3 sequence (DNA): TGTGCCAGCAGCTTACAAGGGGGCGGCTACGAGCAGTACTTC. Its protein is CASSLQGGGYEQYF. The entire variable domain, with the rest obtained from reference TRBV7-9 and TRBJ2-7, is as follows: DTGVSQNPRHKITKRGQNVTFRCDPISEHNRLYWYRQTLGQGPEFLTYFQNEAQLEKSRLLSDRFSAERPKGSFSTLEIQRTEQGDSAMYLCASSLQGGGYEQYFGPGTRLTVT.

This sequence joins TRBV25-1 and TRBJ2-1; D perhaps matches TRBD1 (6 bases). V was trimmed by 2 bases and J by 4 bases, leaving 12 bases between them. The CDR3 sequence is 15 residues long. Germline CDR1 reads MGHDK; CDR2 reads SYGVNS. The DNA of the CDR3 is TGTGCCAGCAGTGAAATTCTGGGGGCGTACAATGAGCAGTTCTTC. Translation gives CASSEILGAYNEQFF.

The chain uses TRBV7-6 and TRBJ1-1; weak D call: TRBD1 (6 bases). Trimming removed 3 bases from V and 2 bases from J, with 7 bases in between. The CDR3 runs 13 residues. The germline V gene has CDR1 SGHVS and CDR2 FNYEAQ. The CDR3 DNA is TGTGCCAGCAGCTTGGACAGTAACACTGAAGCTTTCTTT. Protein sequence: CASSLDSNTEAFF.

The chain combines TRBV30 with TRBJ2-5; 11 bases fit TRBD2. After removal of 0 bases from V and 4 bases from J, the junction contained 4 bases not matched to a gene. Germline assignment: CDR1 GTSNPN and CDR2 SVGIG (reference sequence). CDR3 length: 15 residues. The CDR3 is CAWSVIAGGRETQYF. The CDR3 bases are TGTGCCTGGAGTGTAATAGCGGGGGGGCGAGAGACCCAGTACTTC.

The CDR3 bases are TGTGCCAGCACCGACCTGGGGGGGCCAAGCACGGAGCAGTTCTTC. It is translated as CASTDLGGPSTEQFF. The chain couples TRBV9 to TRBJ2-1; tentatively, D is TRBD2 (7 bases). This CDR3 contains 15 residues. Germline V CDR1 and CDR2: SGDLS, YYNGEE. V was clipped by 6 bases and J by 10 bases, with 23 bases between them.

In DNA form, the CDR3 reads TGTGCCAGCAGCTCCAACCAGGGGGGCGCCTACGAGCAGTACTTC. It codes for CASSSNQGGAYEQYF. This chain links TRBV7-6 with TRBJ2-7; D possibly corresponds to TRBD1 (7 bases). Germline CDR1 and CDR2: SGHVS and FNYEAQ. V was pared by 4 bases and J by 2 bases, with 15 bases between. This CDR3 has 15 amino acids. The whole variable domain, remainder taken from reference TRBV7-6 and TRBJ2-7, is GAGVSQSPRYKVTKRGQDVALRCDPISGHVSLYWYRQALGQGPEFLTYFNYEAQQDKSGLPNDRFSAERPEGSISTLTIQRTEQRDSAMYRCASSSNQGGAYEQYFGPGTRLTVT.